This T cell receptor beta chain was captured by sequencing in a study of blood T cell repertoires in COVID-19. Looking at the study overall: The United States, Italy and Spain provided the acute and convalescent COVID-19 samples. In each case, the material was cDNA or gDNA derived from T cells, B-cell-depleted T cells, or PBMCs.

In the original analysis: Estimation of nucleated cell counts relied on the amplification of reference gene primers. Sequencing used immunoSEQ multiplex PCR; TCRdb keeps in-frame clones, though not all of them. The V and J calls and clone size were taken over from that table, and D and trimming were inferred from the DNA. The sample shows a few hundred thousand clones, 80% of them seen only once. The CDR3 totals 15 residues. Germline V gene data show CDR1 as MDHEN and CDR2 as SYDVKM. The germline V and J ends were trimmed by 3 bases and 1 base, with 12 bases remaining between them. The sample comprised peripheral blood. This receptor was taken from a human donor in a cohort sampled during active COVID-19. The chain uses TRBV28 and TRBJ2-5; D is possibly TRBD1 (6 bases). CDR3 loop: CASSFRGQPQETQYF. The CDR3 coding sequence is TGTGCCAGCAGTTTCCGTGGACAGCCCCAAGAGACCCAGTACTTC.